This T cell receptor (beta chain) originates from a study of T-cell reconstitution after alpha-beta-depleted transplantation in children. The study's findings and limits: T-cell counts and diversity at one year following transplant were attributed mainly to newly produced T cells. Diversity of TCRbeta at day 60 was high in some patients, arising from surviving recipient T cells and thymic progenitors. There were reportedly several hundred expanded graft clones from which alpha-beta T cells came about two months after transplant.

Unique molecular identifiers were used in preparing the TCRbeta library. A single record per CDR3 protein comes from TCRdb applying MiXCR to the PCR reads. The profile shows around 190,000 distinct CDR3 sequences, roughly 7% of them singletons. This CDR3 region has 14 residues. Trimming took off 6 bases at V and 9 bases at J, with 18 bases between the two ends. This clonotype has ten or more counts. Its cognate antigen is unknown. J is TRBJ1-5 and V is TRBV12-3 or TRBV12-4; the D gene is possibly TRBD1 (6 bases). This clonotype was sampled from a boy aged 2 to 10 with acute lymphoblastic leukemia, due to receive a stem cell transplant. This sample comprised PBMCs, obtained before TCRalphabeta/CD19-depleted stem cell transplant. Written as DNA, the CDR3 is TGTGCCAGCAGGTCCGACAGGTTCAAATCGCCCCAGCATTTT. Amino acid sequence: CASRSDRFKSPQHF.